The clone carrying this T cell receptor beta chain came up a few times. The second PCR ran roughly 6 to 11 cycles with a sample-barcoded 5' primer and J-beta primers. TCRdb recomputed calls from the 5' RACE reads with MiXCR, one row per CDR3 protein. The data hold under 850,000 distinct CDR3 sequences, with 30% to 45% observed a single time. This entry belongs to a study of blood T cells in healthy people across ages. With 6 bases removed from V and 0 bases from J, the gap between germline ends came to 15 bases. The CDR3 runs to 16 residues. Germline V gene lookup returns CDR1 LGHNA and CDR2 YSLEER. The sequence was obtained from a man aged 18-30 years in good health. V and J are TRBV4-3 and TRBJ2-1; no firm D call. Sequenced input: blood. The CDR3 bases are TGCGCCAGCAGAGCGATGGCGGAGAGCTCCTACAATGAGCAGTTCTTC. Its translation is CASRAMAESSYNEQFF.